This is a list of T cell receptor beta chains from one sample in a study of shared clonotypes between healthy human individuals. Sequenced by immunoSEQ multiplex PCR; TCRdb stores in-frame clones only, minus some. The sample consists of 2 million or so clones, 90% to 95% of them appearing once. Sequenced material: naive CD4+ T cells sorted from blood. All receptors come from a young man in good health. The conserved cysteine and the conserved F or W are not part of the CDR3 here. D genes are given only for firm matches.

CDR3,D,V
ASSPRTGGNTEAF,TRBD1,TRBV18
ASSLLAGGPGEQF,TRBD2,TRBV6-1
ASSSGRGTTGELF,TRBD1,TRBV19
ASSLDGRRAHQPQH,NA,TRBV7-2
ASTPGGSGYEQY,TRBD2,TRBV6-1
ASSVGTGGLYEQY,TRBD1,TRBV9
ASSLGQESAEAF,TRBD1,TRBV11-2
ASSPSTGGYEQY,TRBD1,TRBV11-1
ASYPDSPLGNTEAF,NA,TRBV5-1
ASSPGRIYEQY,NA,TRBV18
ASSYVPSNTQY,NA,TRBV5-1
AWSVPGYEQY,NA,TRBV30
ASKGQGPSYEQY,TRBD1,TRBV5-6
ASSPEGQLNTEAF,NA,TRBV18
ASSLDRGSLGNSPLH,NA,TRBV11-2
ASSEPMGAVGYT,NA,TRBV6-1
ASSFAGTSGRASSYEQY,TRBD2,TRBV7-2
ASRAVTFSGETF,NA,TRBV28
ASTSPGQGAYEQY,TRBD1,TRBV6-5
ASSFMRGRGGNTEAF,TRBD1,TRBV27
ASSDRGKGLLGKSNQPQH,NA,TRBV6-4
ASSESGGEAF,NA,TRBV10-1
ASSQGTGSEQF,NA,TRBV6-6
ASSRWPEAF,NA,TRBV2
ASSPRDRVWDGYT,TRBD1,TRBV7-2
ASSYSIAGGDGYT,NA,TRBV6-5
ASGRTGDNSPLH,TRBD1,TRBV25-1
ASSGDRGGQPQH,TRBD1,TRBV6-1
ASRSGITNQPQH,NA,TRBV6-1
ASSTRTGTYGYT,TRBD1,TRBV19
AWSVGWVQGEAF,NA,TRBV30
ASQRQGRHGYT,TRBD1,TRBV19
ASSLGDRGRGTEAF,TRBD1,TRBV7-9
ASSPSGVGRESPLH,NA,TRBV27
AWSTGGATNEKLF,TRBD1,TRBV30
ASSRGGQSNQPQH,TRBD1,TRBV6-5
ASSFDRLNTEAF,NA,TRBV5-1
ASSEGLAGEYEQY,TRBD2,TRBV7-9
ASSQYQETQY,NA,TRBV5-1
ASSAFLAGDLYEQY,TRBD2,TRBV11-2
ASRGTSGYTGELF,TRBD2,TRBV7-2
ASSLTVYNEQF,NA,TRBV5-4
ASSLYHRDRANSPLH,TRBD1,TRBV7-2
AISRQGEGYT,TRBD1,TRBV10-3
ASSPHDSFNQPQH,NA,TRBV6-5
AWSTQGDGYT,NA,TRBV30
ASSSFGTGDEKLF,TRBD1,TRBV5-1
ASSSQPSGANVLT,NA,TRBV7-9
ASSFPGLSSGNTIY,NA,TRBV7-9
ASSEGPASGRLDTQY,TRBD2,TRBV10-2
ASSDSQGPRSAF,TRBD1,TRBV6-4
ASSIGAKGSYNEQF,NA,TRBV19
ASSQGTGSEKLF,TRBD1,TRBV4-3
ASSFRHEQF,NA,TRBV7-9
ASSQEWGASGNTIY,NA,TRBV4-1
AISESAQIRGAEAF,NA,TRBV10-3
ASSNKGGNTEAF,NA,TRBV6-6
ASSQVGQGTQY,TRBD1,TRBV14
ASSSGQGAMNEQF,TRBD1,TRBV7-2
ARSDVHTEAF,NA,TRBV5-3